This T cell receptor (beta chain) was retrieved from a study of T cells in Graves' hyperthyroidism and ophthalmopathy. In this sample, this clonotype turned up many times. Its target is unknown. The CDR3 runs 18 residues. Germline-derived CDR1 and CDR2 are MNHEY and SVGEGT. Germline trimming cut 2 bases from V and 8 bases from J; bases unmatched to any gene: 10. Clinicians diagnosed patients from clinical symptoms, serum thyroxine and TRAb, thyroid ultrasound and orbital computed tomography. General study results and limits: The authors' 13 V-J model separated ophthalmopathy from stable hyperthyroidism.

Amplified TCR beta CDR3 regions came from RNA transcripts. The primer set for the first-round RT-PCR of the TCR CDR3 was HTBI. TCRdb re-called the multiplex PCR reads with MiXCR, one entry per CDR3 protein. The sample carries about 350,000 distinct CDR3 sequences, about 14% recorded once. The sequence came from a woman aged 30 to 39 with Graves' hyperthyroidism. V and J are TRBV6-2 or TRBV6-3 and TRBJ2-2, with 14 bases matching TRBD2. The specimen sequenced was blood. The CDR3: CASSYGPTSGRAGGELFF. DNA for the CDR3: TGTGCCAGCAGTTACGGGCCGACTAGCGGGAGGGCCGGAGGGGAGCTGTTTTTT.